The 26 T cell receptor beta chains reported below all come from one sample, sequenced in a study of breast tumors, draining lymph nodes, adjacent tissues. TCRdb fed the multiplex PCR reads into MiXCR, producing one record per CDR3 protein. Of about 63,000 distinct CDR3 sequences listed, approximately 62% are singletons. Sequences were obtained from breast tumor tissue. These receptors were taken from a female donor with breast cancer. Some clones in this sample may be carry-over from other donors' samples.

V gene TRBV20-1 combines with J gene TRBJ2-7; D gene ambiguous. Germline assignment: CDR1 DFQATT and CDR2 SNEGSKA (reference sequence). Trimming took off 3 bases at V and 3 bases at J, with 9 bases between the two ends. The CDR3 has 12 residues. In DNA form, the CDR3 reads TGCAGTGCTAGTCTGGCAAACTACGAGCAGTACTTC. Residues: CSASLANYEQYF.

This chain joins TRBV6-6 and TRBJ2-3; D call uncertain. The CDR3 runs 16 residues. V lost 5 bases and J lost 0, with 15 bases in between. Germline-derived CDR1 and CDR2 are MNHNY and SVGAGI (reference sequence). The CDR3 region has the DNA TGTGCCAGCAGTCCCGGACCAGCTCCTAGCACAGATACGCAGTATTTT. Translation gives CASSPGPAPSTDTQYF.

This clonotype was detected ten times or more. This chain joins TRBV5-5 and TRBJ1-3; D is undetermined. Trimming removed 4 bases at V and 0 bases at J, with 11 bases between. Germline CDR1 and CDR2: SGHKS and YYEKEE (reference sequence). CDR3 length equals 15 residues. The CDR3 DNA sequence: TGTGCCAGCAGCCTTGACGGAGACTCTGGAAACACCATATATTTT. Amino acids: CASSLDGDSGNTIYF.

This clonotype has at least ten counts. V and J are TRBV19 and TRBJ1-5; perhaps TRBD1 as D (5 bases). Germline loops: CDR1 LNHDA, CDR2 SQIVND (reference sequence). V was shortened by 4 bases and J by 5 bases, with 15 bases between the two germline ends. The CDR3 has 15 amino acids. CDR3 sequence (DNA): TGTGCCAGTAGTAATTGGGGGGGGAACCATCAGCCCCAGCATTTT. Translation: CASSNWGGNHQPQHF.

The sample holds many counts of this clonotype. The chain links TRBV4-1 to TRBJ2-3; 8 bases agree with TRBD2. CDR3 length: 18 residues. Germline V CDR1 and CDR2: MGHRA, YSYEKL. V shed 0 bases, J shed 0 bases, and the junction held 8 bases outside the gene matches. CDR3 region: CASSQDGLADTSTDTQYF. CDR3 DNA sequence: TGCGCCAGCAGCCAAGATGGACTAGCAGATACTAGCACAGATACGCAGTATTTT.

Worth noting for this clonotype: This may stem from a read error, because a much larger clone lies one nucleotide away. The chain couples TRBV9 to TRBJ2-1; the D gene is possibly TRBD2 (5 bases). The CDR3 consists of 15 residues. Germline V gene lookup returns CDR1 SGDLS and CDR2 YYNGEE. The CDR3 nucleotides are TGTGCCAGCAGCGTAGATTCCGAGGGAAATAATGAGCCGTTCTTC. It translates to CASSVDSEGNNEPFF.

The chain combines TRBV24-1 with TRBJ1-5; D may be TRBD1 (5 bases). The CDR3 spans 13 residues. Germline V gives CDR1 KGHDR, CDR2 SFDVKD. Trimming stripped 6 bases from V and 4 bases from J, with 9 bases between. CDR3 region: CATSPEGNQPQHF. The CDR3 DNA reads as TGTGCCACCAGTCCCGAGGGGAATCAGCCCCAGCATTTT.

Turning to this clonotype: The DNA is omitted, as the CDR3 cannot be located on it reliably, and the CDR3 follows TCRdb's listing. The gene calls are TRBV7-9 and TRBJ2-1; TRBD1, as called in the table, went unchecked against the DNA. In germline, CDR1 is SEHNR, CDR2 FQNEAQ (reference sequence). Ends included, the CDR3 has 22 residues. The CDR3 region is CASSFYICSARPTGNLRGEQFF.

J is TRBJ1-2 and V is TRBV6-1; 8 bases fit TRBD1. The J segment lost 4 bases and the V segment lost 5 bases, leaving 9 bases of the junction unmatched. This CDR3 spans 15 amino acids. Looked up from germline, CDR1 is MNHNS and CDR2 is SASEGT. The CDR3 DNA follows: TGTGCCAGCAGTTGGAACAGGGGGAATTTCTATGGCTACACCTTC. This encodes CASSWNRGNFYGYTF.

The J gene is TRBJ2-5, the V gene TRBV29-1; D remains ambiguous. The CDR3 is 10 residues long. Germline V CDR1 and CDR2: SQVTM, ANQGSEA. V was cut by 5 bases and J by 2 bases, with 3 bases left in between. The CDR3 bases are TGCAGCGTTTTTCAAGAGACCCAGTACTTC. Residues: CSVFQETQYF.

The chain links TRBV14 to TRBJ2-2; maybe TRBD1 (5 bases). Trimming took off 5 bases at V and 2 bases at J, with 12 bases between the two ends. Germline CDR1 SGHDN, CDR2 FVKESK. CDR3 length: 15 amino acids. The CDR3 coding sequence is TGTGCCAGCAGCGTTGATCAGGGCAACACCGGGGAGCTGTTTTTT. Its translation is CASSVDQGNTGELFF.

Ten or more counts support this clonotype. The chain links TRBV19 to TRBJ2-5, with a weak D call TRBD2 (6 bases). The CDR3 has 15 residues. V lost 5 bases and J 6 bases, leaving 19 bases between the germline ends. Germline V gives CDR1 LNHDA, CDR2 SQIVND (reference sequence). In DNA, the CDR3 is TGTGCCAGTAGTGTACTTACGGGAGCAGGAAAGACCCAGTACTTC. This codes for CASSVLTGAGKTQYF.

This clonotype was observed at least ten times. The chain joins TRBV6-1 to TRBJ1-2; TRBD1 agrees at 8 bases. V was pared by 1 base and J by 4 bases, with 5 bases of the junction left unmatched. The CDR3 is 15 residues long. Germline loops: CDR1 MNHNS, CDR2 SASEGT. The CDR3 is CASSEVRTGLYGYTF. Here the CDR3 DNA reads TGTGCCAGCAGTGAAGTTAGGACAGGGCTCTATGGCTACACCTTC.

The chain uses TRBV20-1 and TRBJ1-2; D gene uncertain. CDR3 size: 12 residues. CDR1 and CDR2 (germline): DFQATT, SNEGSKA (reference sequence). Between the trimmed V and J ends, which lost 5 bases and 0 bases, there was a span of 7 bases. The CDR3 nucleotides read TGCAGTGCTCCAGACTCTAACTATGGCTACACCTTC. Its translation is CSAPDSNYGYTF.

This clonotype was recorded many times. The chain is built from TRBV5-1 and TRBJ1-5, with D maybe TRBD1 (6 bases). The CDR3 length is 15 residues. V was trimmed by 4 bases and J by 0 bases, leaving 11 bases between them. The V gene's germline CDR1 is SGHRS and CDR2 YFSETQ. The CDR3 DNA reads as TGCGCCAGCAGCCCGGGACACTATAGCAATCAGCCCCAGCATTTT. It is translated as CASSPGHYSNQPQHF.

This chain links TRBV7-8 with TRBJ2-7; 11 nucleotides align to TRBD1. V trimming: 7 bases; J trimming: 2 bases; junction bases outside the gene matches: 7. This CDR3 is built from 15 residues. Germline V gives CDR1 SGHVS, CDR2 FQNEAQ. The CDR3 DNA sequence: TGTGCCAGCAACGAACGGGGACAGGGGGCCTACGAGCAGTACTTC. Residues: CASNERGQGAYEQYF.

The chain combines TRBV7-3 with TRBJ2-3, with TRBD2 matching over 12 bases. V lost 2 bases and J lost 3; bases outside the gene matches: 9. CDR3 length: 18 amino acids. Per the germline V gene, CDR1 is SGHTA and CDR2 is FQGTGA. The CDR3 DNA sequence: TGTGCCAGCAGCTTAGTGAGCCTAGCGGGAGGGGGGACAGATACGCAGTATTTT. Protein product: CASSLVSLAGGGTDTQYF.

The chain joins TRBV7-8 to TRBJ1-4, with TRBD1 matching 7 bases. Germline V CDR1 and CDR2: SGHVS, FQNEAQ. The length of the CDR3 is 15 residues. Trimming cost V 1 base and J 4 bases; bases outside gene matches: 3. The CDR3 bases are TGTGCCAGCAGCTTAGGCGACAGGGATAATGAAAAACTGTTTTTT. It specifies CASSLGDRDNEKLFF.

The J gene is TRBJ2-3, the V gene TRBV6-1, with D possibly being TRBD2 (5 bases). Looked up from germline, CDR1 is MNHNS and CDR2 is SASEGT. The CDR3 has 15 amino acids. V shed 0 bases and J shed 2 bases, with 9 bases lying between them. For the CDR3, the DNA is TGTGCCAGCAGTGAAGCGGGAGTCATCACAGATACGCAGTATTTT. It translates to CASSEAGVITDTQYF.

The chain is built from TRBV7-8 and TRBJ2-6; D call uncertain. Per germline, CDR1 SGHVS and CDR2 FQNEAQ. The CDR3 is 15 residues long. Between the trimmed V and J ends, which lost 3 bases and 4 bases, there was a span of 10 bases. The CDR3 DNA reads TGTGCCAGCAGCTTGAAGAACACCGGGGCCAACGTCCTGACTTTC. It specifies CASSLKNTGANVLTF.

CDR3 DNA: TGTGCCAGCAGTTTGCAGGGGAGGGGTAATGAGCAGTTCTTC. It codes for CASSLQGRGNEQFF. The chain is built from TRBV12-5 and TRBJ2-1, with D maybe TRBD2 (7 bases). The CDR3 totals 14 residues. Germline V gene lookup returns CDR1 LGHNT and CDR2 FRNRAP.

This clonotype was counted many times. CDR3 loop: CASISDRENSPLHF. The CDR3, as DNA: TGTGCCAGCATTTCCGACAGGGAGAATTCACCCCTCCACTTT. This sequence joins TRBV12-3 or TRBV12-4 and TRBJ1-6; 7 bases fit TRBD1. The CDR3 length is 14 residues. With V trimmed by 7 bases and J by 7 bases, 7 bases remained unmatched.

This chain uses TRBV5-6 with TRBJ2-5; 8 bases are shared with TRBD1. The germline V gene has CDR1 SGHDT and CDR2 YYEEEE. The CDR3 runs to 19 residues. V gave up 8 bases and J gave up 1 base; unmatched junction bases: 22. CDR3 loop: CASSVQPSWRTGGQETQYF. CDR3 sequence (DNA): TGTGCCAGTAGTGTACAACCCTCCTGGAGAACAGGGGGCCAAGAGACCCAGTACTTC.

This sequence joins TRBV7-2 and TRBJ1-6, with a tentative D call TRBD1 (5 bases). Deletions cut 5 bases from V and 10 bases from J, with 12 bases between. CDR3 length: 13 residues. Germline CDR1 reads SGHTA; CDR2 reads FQGNSA. As DNA, the CDR3 is TGTGCCAGCAGCGCCGGGAGGGACTCACCCCTCCACTTT. It specifies CASSAGRDSPLHF.

This clonotype was counted many times. The chain employs TRBV28 and TRBJ2-6; the D gene is possibly TRBD1 (5 bases). Germline V lookup: CDR1 MDHEN, CDR2 SYDVKM. The CDR3 extends over 16 amino acids. Trimming shortened V by 4 bases and J by 5 bases, and 15 bases separated the two germline ends. The CDR3 DNA follows: TGTGCCAGCAGTTCTTCCAGGGAAACAAGGGCCAACGTCCTGACTTTC. It translates to CASSSSRETRANVLTF.

A remark on this clonotype: Because the CDR3 is missing its conserved closing phenylalanine or tryptophan, this is likely a read error. Because the CDR3's place on the DNA is in doubt, the DNA is left out and the CDR3 is given as listed by TCRdb. The V gene is TRBV9, the J gene TRBJ2-5; no DNA check was done on the table's D call, TRBD2. Germline V CDR1 and CDR2: SGDLS, YYNGEE. The CDR3 has 14 amino acids, counting both end residues. CDR3 sequence reads: CASSSRDSQDTQSS.